This T cell receptor (beta chain) was sequenced during a study of monozygotic twins with inflammatory bowel disease. Study-wide results and caveats: The authors could not tell different T cell subtypes apart.

Comments on this clonotype: Antigen: not known.

CDR1 and CDR2 from the germline V gene are DFQATT and SNEGSKA (reference sequence). The CDR3 has 12 residues. Blood was collected, roughly 2.5 ml per donor. Around 3,600 ng of total RNA went into each TCR library. Template switching appended UMIs that held a 6-nucleotide sample barcode. TCRdb reworked the 5' RACE reads into one entry per CDR3 protein, no DNA. The listing contains fewer than 350,000 distinct CDR3 sequences. This TCR was recovered from a human donor with ulcerative colitis or Crohn's disease, or a healthy co-twin of an affected twin (not recorded which). The specimen was blood. The V and J genes are TRBV20-1 and TRBJ1-1; TCRdb selects TRBD1, and the lack of DNA leaves this call unchecked. The CDR3 reads CSAYGQNTEAFF.